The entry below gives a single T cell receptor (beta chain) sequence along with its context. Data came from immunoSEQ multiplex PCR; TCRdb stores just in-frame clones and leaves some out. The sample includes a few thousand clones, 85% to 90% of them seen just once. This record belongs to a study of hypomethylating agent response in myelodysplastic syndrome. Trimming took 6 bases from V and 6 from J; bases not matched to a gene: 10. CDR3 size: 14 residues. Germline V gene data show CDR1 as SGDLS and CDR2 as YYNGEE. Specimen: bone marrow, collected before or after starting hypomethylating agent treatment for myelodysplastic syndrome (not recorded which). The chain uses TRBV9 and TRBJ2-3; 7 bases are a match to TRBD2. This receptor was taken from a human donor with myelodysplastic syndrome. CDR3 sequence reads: CASKPGGGSDTQYF. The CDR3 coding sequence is TGTGCCAGCAAACCGGGAGGCGGGTCCGATACGCAGTATTTT.